Sequencing of this T cell receptor (beta chain) was carried out in a study of healthy donors' naive CD4 and CD8 T cells. Notes on the study in general: Negatively charged CDR3s marked CD8+ lineage; positively charged CDR3s marked CD4+ lineage.

This clonotype occurred once. Its specificity is not known. Each TCR library used roughly 510 ng of total RNA and a linear amplification protocol. TCRdb itself ran the reads through MiXCR, one entry per CDR3 protein. Among roughly 200,000 distinct CDR3 sequences, 74% were seen once, and the ten largest hold around 2%. CDR1 is LNHDA and CDR2 is SQIVND in the germline V gene (reference sequence). Trimming removed 8 bases from V and 6 bases from J; junction bases left unmatched: 8. This CDR3 comprises 14 residues. Source material: naive CD4+ and CD8+ T cells sorted from blood, pooled from several donors. V gene TRBV19 combines with J gene TRBJ2-1; 9 nucleotides match TRBD2. The sequence derives from a pool of human donors in good health; the sample pools cells from several healthy donors. CDR3 loop: CASSGLARTNEQFF. The CDR3 DNA reads TGTGCCAGTTCGGGACTAGCAAGGACCAATGAGCAGTTCTTC.